Listed below are T cell receptor beta chains from one sample, sequenced in a study of T-cell memory formation after mild COVID-19. TCRdb ran MiXCR on the 5' RACE reads and lists one entry per CDR3 protein. The sample includes 270,000 or so distinct CDR3 sequences, over 15% of them seen just once. The sequencing input was PBMCs or a T cell subset sorted from them (not recorded which). Receptors originate from a young man who had mild COVID-19 (a few samples of this study predate the infection). Cell type and time point are not known. Both conserved end residues are part of each CDR3. The D gene is left open where the match is weak. A row's size may be missing; if present it is once, few, many or a size class.

D | J | size | V | length | CDR3 | DNA
NA | TRBJ2-3 | many | TRBV5-1 | 13 | CASRGEGADTQYF | TGCGCCAGCCGGGGTGAGGGGGCAGATACGCAGTATTTT
NA | TRBJ1-5 | NA | TRBV19 | 16 | CASSIVSSLTGQPQHF | TGTGCCAGTAGTATAGTATCTTCACTTACAGGTCAGCCCCAGCATTTT
NA | TRBJ2-3 | NA | TRBV15 | 16 | CATSRIAGLPTDTQYF | TGTGCCACCAGCAGAATCGCAGGCCTTCCCACAGATACGCAGTATTTT
TRBD1 | TRBJ1-5 | NA | TRBV4-1 | 16 | CASSQEERGTGQPQHF | TGCGCCAGCAGCCAAGAAGAGAGGGGGACAGGCCAGCCCCAGCATTTT
TRBD1 | TRBJ2-7 | few | TRBV10-3 | 17 | CAISDAPAGQGGYEQYF | TGTGCCATCAGTGACGCCCCCGCAGGACAGGGGGGCTACGAGCAGTACTTC
NA | TRBJ1-5 | NA | TRBV6-4 | 13 | CASMKYSNQPQHF | TGTGCCAGCATGAAATATAGCAATCAGCCCCAGCATTTT
NA | TRBJ1-1 | NA | TRBV9 | 15 | CASSAGRSWSTEAFF | TGTGCCAGCAGCGCCGGGAGGTCCTGGAGCACTGAAGCTTTCTTT
TRBD2 | TRBJ2-1 | NA | TRBV7-3 | 17 | CASSLGVASGGYNEQFF | TGTGCCAGCAGCTTAGGGGTCGCTAGCGGGGGGTACAATGAGCAGTTCTTC
NA | TRBJ2-5 | NA | TRBV5-1 | 14 | CASSSRTAAGTQYF | TGCGCCAGCAGCTCCCGGACGGCGGCGGGGACCCAGTACTTC
NA | TRBJ2-3 | NA | TRBV7-9 | 15 | CASSPLGGGTDTQYF | TGTGCCAGCAGCCCACTCGGGGGCGGCACAGATACGCAGTATTTT
NA | TRBJ1-1 | NA | TRBV28 | 15 | CASRGGMERNTEAFF | TGTGCCAGCAGGGGGGGAATGGAGAGGAACACTGAAGCTTTCTTT
NA | TRBJ1-1 | few | TRBV6-2/TRBV6-3 | 13 | CASGYRLNTEAFF | TGTGCCAGCGGCTACAGGTTGAACACTGAAGCTTTCTTT
NA | TRBJ2-1 | NA | TRBV19 | 14 | CASSFSSLVYEQFF | TGTGCCAGTAGTTTTTCTAGCTTAGTTTATGAGCAGTTCTTC
NA | TRBJ2-5 | NA | TRBV9 | 14 | CASSVGTPWETQYF | TGTGCCAGCAGCGTAGGGACTCCATGGGAGACCCAGTACTTC